This T cell receptor (beta chain) was identified during a study of Tregs in tolerant kidney transplant recipients. Related graft donors supplied nonmyeloablative bone marrow transplants, and mixed chimerism was transient. The CDR3 totals 12 residues. The V gene lost 3 bases and the J gene lost 2 bases, with 3 bases spanning the gap. Germline V gives CDR1 SGHAT, CDR2 FQNNGV. Profiling relied on immunoSEQ multiplex PCR, and the TCRdb table lists in-frame clones only, not all of them. The sample records 65,000 to 85,000 clones, roughly 90% being singletons. The chain carries TRBV11-2 and TRBJ2-3; no definite D call. This sequence originates from a human patient who received a combined kidney and bone marrow transplant. The graft donor may have contributed some T cells. The sample was CD4+ T cells from blood (PBMCs), taken 24 months after the transplant. The CDR3 DNA reads TGTGCCAGCAGCTTCTTCACAGATACGCAGTATTTT. Amino acid sequence: CASSFFTDTQYF.